This entry lists 17 T cell receptor beta chains sequenced from one sample in a study of blood T cell repertoires in COVID-19. The table came from immunoSEQ multiplex PCR; TCRdb's copy has only in-frame clones and leaves some out. Of 100,000 or so clones in the sample, about 86% are singletons; the top ten hold more than 30%. Sequencing was carried out using peripheral blood. Receptors originate from a man older than 75 with acute or convalescent COVID-19.

The V and J genes are TRBV18 and TRBJ2-5; 10 nucleotides match TRBD1. J gave up 4 bases and V 4 bases, and 3 bases lay outside the gene matches. Germline values: CDR1 KGHSH, CDR2 LQKENI. The CDR3 length is 14 residues. Here the CDR3 reads CASSRQGAGETQYF. The CDR3 DNA reads TGTGCCAGCTCACGACAGGGGGCCGGAGAGACCCAGTACTTC.

The genes are TRBV15 and TRBJ2-5; 11 bases align to TRBD2. Trimming at V came to 0 bases and at J to 3 bases, leaving 3 bases not matched to a gene. The length of the CDR3 is 16 residues. Germline CDR1 and CDR2: LNHNV and YYDKDF (reference sequence). Here the CDR3 reads CATSRDTTSGKETQYF. The CDR3 DNA sequence: TGTGCCACCAGCAGAGATACGACTAGCGGGAAAGAGACCCAGTACTTC.

This clone was counted only a few times. The junction and the germline gene differ at one end; a read error may be behind it. The chain recombines TRBV7-7 with TRBJ2-5, with D possibly matching TRBD1 (5 bases). Germline loops: CDR1 SSHAT, CDR2 FNYEAQ (reference sequence). The CDR3 contains 13 residues. The CDR3 spells CASSWAGKETQYF. The CDR3 DNA sequence: TGTGCTAGCAGCTGGGCAGGGAAAGAGACCCAGTACTTC.

The CDR3 sequence: CASSPGVGTYEQYF. In DNA, the CDR3 is TGTGCCAGCAGCCCGGGGGTAGGGACCTACGAGCAGTACTTC. The chain recombines TRBV5-4 with TRBJ2-7; TRBD2 is a possible D gene (6 bases). Trimming left V 4 bases short and J 2 bases short, with 13 bases between. Germline CDR1 is SGHNT and CDR2 is YYREEE (reference sequence). The length of the CDR3 is 14 residues.

With regard to this clone: Mismatch with germline at one junction end may stem from a read error. The chain has TRBV6-6 and TRBJ1-1; TRBD1 matches 9 bases. CDR1 is MNHNY and CDR2 is SVGAGI in the germline V gene (reference sequence). The CDR3 has 15 amino acids. The CDR3 here is CASRASGTGNTGAFF. CDR3 in DNA: TGTGCCAGCAGGGCCTCCGGGACAGGGAACACTGGAGCTTTCTTT.

V is TRBV9 and J is TRBJ1-5; tentative D call: TRBD1 (6 bases). Trimming pared 2 bases from V and 2 bases from J, leaving 8 bases between. Germline V gene data show CDR1 as SGDLS and CDR2 as YYNGEE. CDR3 length: 14 amino acids. In DNA, the CDR3 is TGTGCCAGCAGCGTTGAGGGGGGCAATCAGCCCCAGCATTTT. This sequence encodes CASSVEGGNQPQHF.

V and J are TRBV19 and TRBJ1-5; 7 positions match TRBD1. The germline gives CDR1 LNHDA, CDR2 SQIVND (reference sequence). The V segment lost 3 bases and the J segment 5 bases; nucleotides outside the gene matches: 4. The CDR3 has 14 residues. The CDR3: CASSIIRGDQPQHF. In DNA form, the CDR3 reads TGTGCCAGTAGTATCATCAGGGGGGATCAGCCCCAGCATTTT.

J is TRBJ1-1 and V is TRBV19, with D perhaps matching TRBD1 (5 bases). Germline assignment: CDR1 LNHDA and CDR2 SQIVND (reference sequence). This CDR3 comprises 12 residues. Trimming took 3 bases from V and 6 from J, leaving 8 bases between them. In nucleotides, the CDR3 is TGTGCCAGTAGTATTGCCAGGGCTGAAGCTTTCTTT. Translated, it gives CASSIARAEAFF.

This chain links TRBV6-5 with TRBJ1-4, with 7 bases that match TRBD1. The length of the CDR3 is 15 residues. Germline CDR1 MNHEY, CDR2 SVGAGI. V shed 6 bases and J 6 bases; nucleotides not matched to a gene: 10. CDR3 DNA: TGTGCCAGCAGATCTGAGGGGGCAGGGGATGAAAAACTGTTTTTT. Protein: CASRSEGAGDEKLFF.

The chain employs TRBV2 and TRBJ1-3, with a possible D match to TRBD1 (5 bases). Germline CDR1 reads SNHLY; CDR2 reads FYNNEI. V lost 6 bases and J lost 4, with 10 bases in between. There are 13 residues in the CDR3. CDR3 nucleotide sequence: TGTGCCAGCAGAATCTCAGGGGGAAACACCATATATTTT. Its translation: CASRISGGNTIYF.

This clone counts as medium-sized. The chain couples TRBV2 to TRBJ2-1; 7 nucleotides line up with TRBD2. J gave up 8 bases and V 2 bases, and 9 bases lay outside the gene matches. Looked up from germline, CDR1 is SNHLY and CDR2 is FYNNEI. The CDR3 runs 15 residues. The CDR3 region has the DNA TGTGCCAGCAGTGAATTGGGGGAGGGCCTGCATGAGCAGTTCTTC. It yields the protein CASSELGEGLHEQFF.

The table lists this clone with a few counts. The chain joins TRBV27 to TRBJ2-4, with a possible D match to TRBD1 (5 bases). The CDR3 totals 14 residues. Germline CDR1 reads MNHEY; CDR2 reads SMNVEV (reference sequence). The V end lost 5 bases, the J end lost 3 bases, and 11 bases lay between the germline ends. The CDR3 DNA is TGTGCCAGCAGTGCCAGGGTTGGCAAAAACATTCAGTACTTC. Its protein is CASSARVGKNIQYF.

V usage is TRBV7-2 and J usage is TRBJ2-1; no reliable D call. Trimming shortened V by 6 bases and J by 5 bases, and 14 bases separated the two germline ends. Per the germline V gene, CDR1 is SGHTA and CDR2 is FQGNSA. CDR3 length equals 14 residues. CDR3 DNA sequence: TGTGCCAGCAGTCTATCTTGGTCGGACAATGAGCAGTTCTTC. Amino acids: CASSLSWSDNEQFF. Full variable domain (missing parts from reference TRBV7-2 and TRBJ2-1): GAGVSQSPSNKVTEKGKDVELRCDPISGHTALYWYRQSLGQGLEFLIYFQGNSAPDKSGLPSDRFSAERTGGSVSTLTIQRTQQEDSAVYLCASSLSWSDNEQFFGPGTRLTVL.

This chain joins TRBV27 and TRBJ1-2; D not resolved. CDR1 MNHEY and CDR2 SMNVEV come from the germline V gene (reference sequence). The CDR3 consists of 15 residues. Trimming stripped 5 bases from V and 3 bases from J, with 16 bases between. CDR3 protein: CASSPPGRGDYGYTF. The CDR3 DNA reads TGTGCCAGCAGTCCACCCGGACGGGGAGACTATGGCTACACCTTC.

For the CDR3, the DNA is TGTGCCAGCAGTTTATGGACTAGCGGGAACGAGCAGTACTTC. It codes for CASSLWTSGNEQYF. The chain employs TRBV28 and TRBJ2-7; 11 nucleotides line up with TRBD2. CDR1 is MDHEN and CDR2 is SYDVKM in the germline V gene. The junction had 0 bases not matched to a gene; V was cut back by 0 bases and J by 5 bases. The CDR3 is 14 residues long.

V is TRBV10-3 and J is TRBJ2-2, with TRBD1 matching 9 bases. The trim removed 6 bases at V and 3 bases at J, leaving 11 bases unmatched. The CDR3 runs to 17 residues. Germline V gene lookup returns CDR1 ENHRY and CDR2 SYGVKD. The DNA for the CDR3 is TGTGCCATCAGCCATACAGGGGGCGTGATGTACACCGGGGAGCTGTTTTTT. Its protein is CAISHTGGVMYTGELFF.

This clone was detected once. The chain uses TRBV11-2 and TRBJ2-2, with TRBD2 matching over 7 bases. Germline V lookup: CDR1 SGHAT, CDR2 FQNNGV. J gave up 1 base and V 2 bases, and 4 bases lay outside the gene matches. This CDR3 is 16 amino acids long. The CDR3 here is CASSLFASGNTGELFF. The CDR3 DNA reads TGTGCCAGCAGCTTATTTGCTAGCGGGAACACCGGGGAGCTGTTTTTT.